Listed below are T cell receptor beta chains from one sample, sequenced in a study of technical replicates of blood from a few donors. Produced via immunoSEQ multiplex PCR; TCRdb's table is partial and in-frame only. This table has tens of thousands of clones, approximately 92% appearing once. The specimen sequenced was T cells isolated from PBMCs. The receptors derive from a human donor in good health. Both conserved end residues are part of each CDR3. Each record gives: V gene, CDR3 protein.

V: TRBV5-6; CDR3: CASSNRQGFSGANVLTF
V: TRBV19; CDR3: CASSITRLAGGRTDTQYF
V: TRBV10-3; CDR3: CAVSLAGGVSTDTQYF
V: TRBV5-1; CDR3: CASSEGTGVYGNTIYF
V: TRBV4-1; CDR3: CASSQDTRAPYEQYF
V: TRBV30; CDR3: CAYANRGQGNQPQHF
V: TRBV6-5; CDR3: CASSYRDRGAGAFF
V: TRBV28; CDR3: CASLTPGSYGYTF
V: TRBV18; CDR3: CASSGSGGPNEQFF
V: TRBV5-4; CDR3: CASSFTGAGNGYTF
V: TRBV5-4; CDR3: CASSLGDRGLNTEAFF
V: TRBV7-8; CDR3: CASSSDLRVVETQYF
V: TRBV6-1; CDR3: CASSEEQVSYEQYF
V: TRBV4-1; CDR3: CASSQPLAGSYNEQFF
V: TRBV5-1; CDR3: CASSDPQGSETQYF
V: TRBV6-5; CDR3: CASSKLRTDTQYF
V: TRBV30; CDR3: CAWSVANYEQYF
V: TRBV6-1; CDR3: CASRAERGTEAFF
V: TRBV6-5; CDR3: CASSYRGAYEQYF
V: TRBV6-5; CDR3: CASSQRRGGYTF
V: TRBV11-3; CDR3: CASSLGDRVIQGYTF
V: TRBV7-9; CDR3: CASRRARQDRTDTQYF
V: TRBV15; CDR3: CATKPSQGAFITEAFF
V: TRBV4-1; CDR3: CASSQDPTGRTQPQHF
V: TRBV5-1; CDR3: CASSLGSGQLYNEQFF
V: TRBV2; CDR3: CASSGRERGEQYF
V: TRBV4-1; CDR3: CASSQDRDSRDNQPQHF
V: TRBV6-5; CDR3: CASSYSRTGSNYGYTF
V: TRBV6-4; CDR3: CASSDSGQGHGYTF
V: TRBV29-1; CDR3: CSVRTEYNSPLHF
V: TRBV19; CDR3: CASSDKTGGFEKLFF
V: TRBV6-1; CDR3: CASSDPGQGVGYTF
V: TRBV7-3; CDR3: CASSLTPHPTEAFF
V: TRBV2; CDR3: CASDDRQGSNEQFF
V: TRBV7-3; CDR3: CASSSGQWETQYF
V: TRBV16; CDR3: CASSQFTGVTEAFF
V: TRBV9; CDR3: CASSAQTGHSPLHF
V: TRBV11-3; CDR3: CASSLDREETQYF
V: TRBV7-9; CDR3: CASSLGAGLKGDIQYF
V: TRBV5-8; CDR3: CASSSRGYTF
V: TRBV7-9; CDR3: CASSWDTGQSF
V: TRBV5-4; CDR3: CASSISGEGLDEQFF
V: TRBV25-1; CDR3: CASSQVMGSGQTF
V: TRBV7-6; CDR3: CASSSFNSGTGGTGELFF
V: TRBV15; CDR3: CATSRDLGGSHSGNTIYF
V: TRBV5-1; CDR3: CASSTTGELFF
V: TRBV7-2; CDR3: CASSPVSNQPQHF
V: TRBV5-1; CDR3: CASSLGTSGEQYF
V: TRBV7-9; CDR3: CASTRDEGVNQPQHF